Following are 4 T cell receptor beta chains from one sample sequenced in a study of blood T cell repertoires in COVID-19. The protocol was immunoSEQ multiplex PCR, while the TCRdb copy is restricted to in-frame clones and leaves out a portion. This table holds approximately 330,000 clones, approximately 83% found once. Material for sequencing was PBMCs or T cells enriched from blood (not recorded which). The receptors here all came from a woman between 40 and 55 years old with acute COVID-19.

This sequence joins TRBV6-2 or TRBV6-3 and TRBJ2-2; TRBD2 aligns across 11 bases. Germline CDR1 and CDR2: MNHEY and SVGEGT. CDR3 length: 20 amino acids. J lost 0 bases, V lost 0 bases, and 9 bases had no gene match. The CDR3 DNA sequence: TGTGCCAGCAGTTACTCCATAGGACTAGCGGGCCCTTCGAACACCGGGGAGCTGTTTTTT. Translation gives CASSYSIGLAGPSNTGELFF.

The CDR3 DNA follows: TGTGCCAGCAGCTTAACGGACTGGGTCCGTAACTATGGCTACACCTTC. This translates into CASSLTDWVRNYGYTF. This chain joins TRBV11-2 and TRBJ1-2, with D hard to call. V lost 2 bases and J lost 1, with 14 bases in between. From germline, CDR1 is SGHAT and CDR2 FQNNGV. The CDR3 totals 16 residues.

This chain uses TRBV4-2 with TRBJ2-2; 9 bases map to TRBD1. The V gene's germline CDR1 is LGHNA and CDR2 YNFKEQ. CDR3 length: 16 amino acids. The V gene end was trimmed by 2 bases and the J gene end by 3 bases; junction bases not matched to a gene: 4. CDR3 region: CASSQSTGGDTGELFF. The CDR3 DNA reads as TGTGCCAGCAGCCAATCAACAGGGGGCGACACCGGGGAGCTGTTTTTT.

The rearrangement uses TRBV10-3 and TRBJ1-4; D gene uncertain. The CDR3 covers 15 residues. Germline loops: CDR1 ENHRY, CDR2 SYGVKD. Trimming took off 5 bases at V and 5 bases at J, with 15 bases between the two ends. CDR3 coding DNA: TGTGCCATCAGTCCCGTCCTCGGCGGAAATGAAAAACTGTTTTTT. It is translated as CAISPVLGGNEKLFF.